The present TCR beta chain was sequenced within a study of identical twins. General observations from the study: These conclusions were based on statistical analysis (cross-sectional, not following the same donors).

TCRdb reprocessed the 5' RACE reads via MiXCR and lists one record per CDR3 protein. Of over 15,000 distinct CDR3 sequences in the sample, roughly 71% were seen once. The CDR3 sequence is 14 residues long. Germline loops: CDR1 SNHLY, CDR2 FYNNEI. V gave up 3 bases and J gave up 5 bases, with 11 bases separating them. This clonotype was counted between two and nine times. What it binds is not known. The receptor's source is a woman younger than 35 in good health. This table probably holds off-target reads from a library built for another chain. The genes are TRBV2 and TRBJ1-5, with D unclear. The sequenced sample was memory (CD45RO+) T cells sorted from blood. As DNA, the CDR3 is TGTGCCAGCAGTGAGCAGGACGGGTATCAGCCCCAGCATTTT. Residues: CASSEQDGYQPQHF.